The rows below give T cell receptor beta chains drawn from one sample of a study of CD8+ T cells in alopecia areata. The table came from immunoSEQ multiplex PCR; TCRdb's copy has only in-frame clones and leaves some out. The sample lists about 70,000 clones, 29% occurring once. The starting material was CD8+ T cells sorted from blood, obtained at week 4, from a patient treated with tofacitinib. The receptors originated from a human donor with alopecia areata. The CDR3 runs from the conserved cysteine through the conserved F or W. A D gene is named only where the DNA matches it firmly. For some rows the clone size is stated as once, few or many, or as a class when expanded; others skip it.

>-|few|14|TRBJ2-1|TRBV6-5
CASSWRRQLNEQFF
TGTGCCAGCAGTTGGAGGCGACAGCTCAATGAGCAGTTCTTC
>-|few|11|TRBJ2-5|TRBV29-1
CSSAGRETQYF
TGCAGCTCGGCGGGGAGGGAGACCCAGTACTTC
>TRBD1|few|14|TRBJ2-1|TRBV29-1
CSVALGQGNNEQFF
TGCAGCGTTGCCTTAGGACAGGGGAACAATGAGCAGTTCTTC
>TRBD2|-|15|TRBJ2-3|TRBV2
CASRPTSGSTDTQYF
TGTGCCAGCAGGCCGACTAGCGGGAGCACAGATACGCAGTATTTT
>-|few|13|TRBJ2-1|TRBV9
CASSVDGGNEQFF
TGTGCCAGCAGCGTAGATGGGGGAAATGAGCAGTTCTTC
>-|few|13|TRBJ2-5|TRBV6-5
CASSSPSQETQYF
TGTGCCAGCAGTTCACCTTCCCAAGAGACCCAGTACTTC
>-|once|17|TRBJ2-2|TRBV7-9
CASSLDLTGENTGELFF
TGTGCCAGCAGCTTAGACCTTACGGGAGAGAACACCGGGGAGCTGTTTTTT
>-|few|15|TRBJ2-5|TRBV30
CAWSVTGMPQETQYF
TGTGCCTGGAGTGTGACGGGAATGCCCCAAGAGACCCAGTACTTC
>-|few|11|TRBJ2-7|TRBV29-1
CSVYDSYEQYF
TGCAGCGTATACGACAGCTACGAGCAGTACTTC
>TRBD1|few|15|TRBJ1-1|TRBV19
CASSPRGQGDTEAFF
TGTGCCAGTAGTCCGCGGGGACAGGGGGACACTGAAGCTTTCTTT
>-|-|13|TRBJ1-1|TRBV29-1
CSVLRAMGTEAFF
TGCAGCGTCCTCCGTGCCATGGGGACTGAAGCTTTCTTT
>-|few|12|TRBJ1-2|TRBV11-1
CASSNLGNGYTF
TGTGCCAGCAGCAATCTAGGAAATGGCTACACCTTC
>-|few|15|TRBJ1-5|TRBV23-1
CASSSTGNSNQPQHF
TGCGCCAGCAGTAGCACAGGGAATAGCAATCAGCCCCAGCATTTT
>-|-|11|TRBJ2-7|TRBV29-1
CSVEDSYEQYF
TGCAGCGTTGAGGACTCCTACGAGCAGTACTTC
>TRBD1|-|17|TRBJ1-3|TRBV25-1
CASSGTGEPLSGNTIYF
TGTGCCAGCAGTGGGACAGGAGAACCCCTCTCTGGAAACACCATATATTTT
>-|-|15|TRBJ1-5|TRBV4-1
CASSQDREGNQPQHF
TGCGCCAGCAGCCAAGACAGGGAGGGCAATCAGCCCCAGCATTTT
>-|few|13|TRBJ1-1|TRBV27
CASKSGLNTEAFF
TGTGCCAGCAAATCGGGGTTGAACACTGAAGCTTTCTTT
>TRBD1|-|13|TRBJ1-2|TRBV29-1
CSATLTGSYGYTF
TGCAGCGCTACGTTGACAGGGTCCTATGGCTACACCTTC
>TRBD2|-|14|TRBJ2-5|TRBV13
CASSHPTSEGTQYF
TGTGCCAGCAGCCACCCGACTAGCGAGGGGACCCAGTACTTC
>-|few|14|TRBJ2-6|TRBV29-1
CSVEGQSGANVLTF
TGCAGCGTTGAAGGTCAATCTGGGGCCAACGTCCTGACTTTC
>-|-|13|TRBJ2-5|TRBV5-1
CASSLYTYETQYF
TGCGCCAGCAGCTTGTATACGTACGAGACCCAGTACTTC
>TRBD2|-|13|TRBJ2-1|TRBV27
CASRPAGGQEQFF
TGTGCCTCACGACCAGCGGGGGGACAGGAGCAGTTCTTC
>-|-|17|TRBJ2-1|TRBV7-9
CASSDKPPETSSHEQFF
TGTGCCAGCAGCGACAAACCCCCCGAGACTAGTTCCCATGAGCAGTTCTTC
>TRBD2|-|17|TRBJ2-7|TRBV4-1
CASSQDLKREGYYEQYF
TGCGCCAGCAGCCAAGATCTAAAGCGGGAGGGCTACTACGAGCAGTACTTC